The present T cell receptor (beta chain) was sequenced within a study of T cells in localized non-small cell lung cancer. The study, taken as a whole, reports: Longer overall survival associated with higher blood T cell density; shorter survival with higher adjacent-lung clonality. As only one tumor region underwent sequencing, heterogeneity remains possible. Uninvolved adjacent lung had more T cell clonality than any other tissue, topping tumor.

CDR1 SNHLY and CDR2 FYNNEI come from the germline V gene. Trimming removed 8 bases at V and 3 bases at J, with 5 bases between. This CDR3 region has 10 residues. Clones were sequenced by immunoSEQ multiplex PCR, and TCRdb holds only the in-frame ones, with some missing. The sample has 25,000 or so clones; less than 95% are singletons. This clone qualifies as medium-sized. Its target is not known. This same CDR3 is encoded by further DNA sequences in the sample. The receptor was isolated from a woman between 35 and 75 years old with stage I lung adenocarcinoma. The J gene is TRBJ2-7, the V gene TRBV2; D is undetermined. Specimen: peripheral blood, collected before any cancer treatment. CDR3 sequence: CASGDYEQYF. In DNA, the CDR3 is TGTGCCAGCGGGGACTACGAGCAGTACTTC.